This is a list of T cell receptor beta chains from one sample in a study of T cell repertoires in cytomegalovirus infection. TCRdb reprocessed the reads via MiXCR and lists one record per CDR3 protein. The sample holds some 220,000 distinct CDR3 sequences, approximately 13% seen once. The sample taken for sequencing was PBMCs. The receptors were gathered from a human donor in good health (CMV status not recorded). Some clones in this sample may be carry-over from other donors' samples. The CDR3 runs from the conserved cysteine through the conserved F or W. Each record gives: V gene, clone size, J gene, D gene, CDR3 DNA, CDR3 protein. A D gene is named only where the DNA matches it firmly. Clone size is given for some rows only: seen once, a few or many times, or a class if the clone is expanded.

TRBV7-3,NA,TRBJ1-1,TRBD1,TGTGCCAGCAGCTTACGGGGACAGCTTGAAGCTTTCTTT,CASSLRGQLEAFF
TRBV5-4,NA,TRBJ1-1,TRBD1,TGTGCCAGCAGCTTGACAGGGGGCGCAACTGAAGCTTTCTTT,CASSLTGGATEAFF
TRBV19,NA,TRBJ1-1,NA,TGTGCCAGTAGCTTCATACGGGGGGTGAACACTGAAGCTTTCTTT,CASSFIRGVNTEAFF
TRBV2,NA,TRBJ1-1,NA,TGTGCCAGCAGTGACAGGGTACGCGAAGCTTTCTTT,CASSDRVREAFF
TRBV5-6,NA,TRBJ2-1,TRBD2,TGTGCCAGCAGCTTGCCGGGACTAGCATCAATAAATGAGCAGTTCTTC,CASSLPGLASINEQFF
TRBV7-9,many,TRBJ1-1,NA,TGTGCCAGCAGCCCTGCCGACAGGCAGAACCGCTTGGGAGCTTTCTTT,CASSPADRQNRLGAFF
TRBV19,many,TRBJ1-2,NA,TGTGCCAGTAGTATTAAAGGCTACACCTTC,CASSIKGYTF
TRBV7-3,many,TRBJ2-2,TRBD2,TGTGCCAGCAGCGCTTCTAGCGGGAGGAATGGCGGGGAGCTGTTTTTT,CASSASSGRNGGELFF
TRBV5-1,many,TRBJ2-1,TRBD2,TGCGCCAGCAGCGGGTGGACTAGCGGGAGTGGGAATGAGCAGTTCTTC,CASSGWTSGSGNEQFF
TRBV28,many,TRBJ1-5,TRBD1,TGTGCCAGCAGTAAGGACAGGGGGAGCAATCAGCCCCAGCATTTT,CASSKDRGSNQPQHF
TRBV19,NA,TRBJ2-5,TRBD2,TGTGCCAGTAGTAAACGACTAGCACTGGAGACCCAGTACTTC,CASSKRLALETQYF
TRBV5-6,NA,TRBJ1-5,NA,TGTGCCAGCAGCCCCGTAGGGGAGCTCCTCCAGCATTTT,CASSPVGELLQHF
TRBV10-3,many,TRBJ1-2,NA,TGTGCCATCAGTTCTTCTGGCATGGGCTATGGCTACACCTTC,CAISSSGMGYGYTF
TRBV10-3,many,TRBJ1-1,TRBD1,TGTGCCATCAAACAGGGGGCCGATACTGAAGCTTTCTTT,CAIKQGADTEAFF
TRBV6-2/TRBV6-3,many,TRBJ2-7,NA,TGTGCCAGCAGCCCCCTGGACAGCGCGGCCGGGCAGTACTTC,CASSPLDSAAGQYF
TRBV24-1,many,TRBJ2-3,TRBD1,TGTGCCACCAGTGGAGTCCCGGGACAGGGCGGGGGCACAGATACGCAGTATTTT,CATSGVPGQGGGTDTQYF
TRBV7-2,many,TRBJ2-7,NA,TGTGCCAGCAGCCTTAACTCAGGCTTGGAGCAGTACTTC,CASSLNSGLEQYF
TRBV12-3/TRBV12-4,many,TRBJ2-1,NA,TGTGCCAGCAGACCAGGGGTGAATGAGCAGTTCTTC,CASRPGVNEQFF
TRBV5-1,few,TRBJ1-1,TRBD1,TGCGCCAGCAGCTTAGCCGGGACAGAGAACACTGAAGCTTTCTTT,CASSLAGTENTEAFF
TRBV28,many,TRBJ1-5,NA,TGTGCCAGCAGCCCCCCCCAAGACAGTCAACAGCATTTT,CASSPPQDSQQHF
TRBV19,few,TRBJ1-4,NA,TGTGCCAGTAGTAGATCGACAGACATTCTGTTTTTT,CASSRSTDILFF
TRBV7-8,many,TRBJ2-2,NA,TGTGCCAGCAGCTCGGGACTGAACACCGGGGAGCTGTTTTTT,CASSSGLNTGELFF
TRBV5-1,NA,TRBJ2-7,NA,TGCGCCAGCAGCCGGACATCAGGGGCCCTCGACGAGCAGTACTTC,CASSRTSGALDEQYF
TRBV29-1,NA,TRBJ2-7,NA,TGCAGCGTTCCCCTTCCAGGGAGTATGCACGAGCAGTACTTC,CSVPLPGSMHEQYF
TRBV7-2,many,TRBJ1-1,NA,TGTGCCAGCAGCTTAAATGCTGGCACGAACACTGAAGCTTTCTTT,CASSLNAGTNTEAFF
TRBV7-2,many,TRBJ1-2,NA,TGTGCCAGCAGCTCCCTTGTGGGAGGGAACTATGGCTACACCTTC,CASSSLVGGNYGYTF
TRBV5-1,many,TRBJ1-5,TRBD1,TGCGCCAGCAGCTCTCAGGGGGGGGCTGGTCAGCCCCAGCATTTT,CASSSQGGAGQPQHF
TRBV7-3,many,TRBJ2-2,NA,TGTGCCAGCAGCCAGGAGAACACCGGGGAGCTGTTTTTT,CASSQENTGELFF
TRBV19,NA,TRBJ2-2,NA,TGTGCCAGTAGTCCTCAGGCCGCGGGCACCGGGGAGCTGTTTTTT,CASSPQAAGTGELFF
TRBV5-4,NA,TRBJ2-1,TRBD2,TGTGCCAGCAGCCAAGTAAGCGGGGGTTACAATGAGCAGTTCTTC,CASSQVSGGYNEQFF
TRBV7-2,few,TRBJ2-3,NA,TGTGCCAGCACCCTACTAAGGGGAGATACGCAGTATTTT,CASTLLRGDTQYF
TRBV6-2/TRBV6-3,few,TRBJ1-6,TRBD1,TGTGCCAGCAAGGGGGTGACAGGGGGCTACTATAATTCACCCCTCCACTTT,CASKGVTGGYYNSPLHF
TRBV14,NA,TRBJ1-6,TRBD1,TGTGCCAGCAGCCCGCGACAGGGGCGCGGGGATTCACCCCTCCACTTT,CASSPRQGRGDSPLHF
TRBV27,NA,TRBJ1-4,TRBD1,TGTGCCAGCACCACCCCCCGGGGACAGGGAGTTGAAAAACTGTTTTTT,CASTTPRGQGVEKLFF
TRBV29-1,NA,TRBJ2-1,TRBD1,TGCAGCGTTGATATGATACAGGGGGTCTATGAGCAGTTCTTC,CSVDMIQGVYEQFF
TRBV11-2,many,TRBJ2-3,TRBD2,TGTGCCAGCAGCCCGGGGGGGAGGGGGGATACGCAGTATTTT,CASSPGGRGDTQYF
TRBV7-3,many,TRBJ1-2,NA,TGTGCCAGCAGCTTATACGGACGTGGACTTAACTATGGCTACACCTTC,CASSLYGRGLNYGYTF
TRBV7-6,NA,TRBJ2-7,NA,NA,CASSFGPGRNEQYF
TRBV7-2,many,TRBJ1-1,NA,TGTGCCAGCAGCTACGGATCGAGCACTGAAGCTTTCTTT,CASSYGSSTEAFF
TRBV27,many,TRBJ2-5,TRBD2,TGTGCCAGCAGTCGTGGGACTAGCGGGGCCCAAGAGACCCAGTACTTC,CASSRGTSGAQETQYF
TRBV7-2,many,TRBJ2-7,NA,TGTGCCAGCAGCTTATATCCCCCCGAGCAGTACTTC,CASSLYPPEQYF
TRBV19,many,TRBJ1-1,NA,TGTGCCAGTAGTATGCACCGCATGAACACTGAAGCTTTCTTT,CASSMHRMNTEAFF
TRBV5-1,NA,TRBJ2-1,TRBD2,TGCGCCAGCAGCCAGGGGACTAGCTTTCCCAATGAGCAGTTCTTC,CASSQGTSFPNEQFF
TRBV28,many,TRBJ1-1,NA,TGTGCCAGCAGTCCGGCGACAGTGAACACTGAAGCTTTCTTT,CASSPATVNTEAFF
TRBV20-1,once,TRBJ2-1,NA,TGCAGTGCTGCACAGATCAATGAGCAGTTCTTC,CSAAQINEQFF
TRBV7-9,NA,TRBJ2-6,NA,TGTGCCAGCAGCCCCCCCGGGGCTGGGGCCAACGTCCTGACTTTC,CASSPPGAGANVLTF
TRBV7-9,NA,TRBJ2-5,TRBD2,TGTGCCAGCAGCTTAGCTAGTTGGGGACTACAAGAGACCCAGTACTTC,CASSLASWGLQETQYF
TRBV7-2,many,TRBJ1-4,NA,TGTGCCAGCAGCTTAGTCAGGGGTGGTGAAAAACTGTTTTTT,CASSLVRGGEKLFF
TRBV9,few,TRBJ1-2,TRBD1,TGTGCCAGCAGCGTAGCCCTCCAGGGGGCGGGGGGCTACACCTTC,CASSVALQGAGGYTF
TRBV14,NA,TRBJ1-1,NA,TGTGCCAGCAGCCCGACGCTATTGAACACTGAAGCTTTCTTT,CASSPTLLNTEAFF